This TCR beta chain appears in the sequencing data of a study of blood T cells in healthy people across ages. About this clonotype: The antigen is unknown.

A second roughly 6 to 12 cycle PCR used barcoded and J-beta primers. TCRdb reprocessed the 5' RACE reads with MiXCR, giving one entry per CDR3 protein. This table holds about 680,000 distinct CDR3 sequences, 45% to 50% found once. The authors isolated at least 6.5 million PBMCs per sample. V was trimmed by 3 bases and J by 4 bases, leaving 15 bases between them. The CDR3 covers 16 residues. Germline values: CDR1 MDHEN, CDR2 SYDVKM. Findings and caveats of the study: Among long-lived donors, naive CD4+ cells were more numerous and diversity higher than in aged donors. Donor CMV status was unknown, possibly confounding expanded clonotype changes.

The clonotype originates from a woman aged 55-70 years in good health. Sequenced: blood. The chain couples TRBV28 to TRBJ2-2; a possible D gene is TRBD2 (5 bases). The CDR3 DNA reads as TGTGCCAGCAGTTTTCTAGGAGGTCCCCTCACCGGGGAGCTGTTTTTT. It is translated as CASSFLGGPLTGELFF.